These 20 T cell receptor beta chains were all obtained from the same sample, sequenced in a study of cytomegalovirus exposure and HLA in healthy donors (dated by TCRdb to 2016 to 2017). To prepare the library, the immunoSEQ multiplex PCR assay was applied. Sourced from immuneACCESS, this table was stored by TCRdb with only in-frame sequences that have V and J called. A share of the clones is absent; for the studies checked, an unresolved V gene accounts for under half, and the remainder has no known explanation. Here the sample has hundreds of thousands of clones; approximately 87% occur a single time. The ten most abundant clones make up roughly 2.5% of the sample. Sequencing used PBMCs. Receptors were obtained from a young man in good health and CMV-seronegative.

This clone was observed a single time. J is TRBJ2-1 and V is TRBV7-3, with 7 bases lining up with TRBD2. The CDR3 runs to 18 residues. The germline V gene encodes CDR1 SGHTA and CDR2 FQGTGA. The V segment lost 0 bases and the J segment 3 bases; nucleotides outside the gene matches: 11. As DNA, the CDR3 is TGTGCCAGCAGCTTAACCGGCCGGGACTACCTGAGCTACAATGAGCAGTTCTTC. Protein: CASSLTGRDYLSYNEQFF. Drawing the rest from reference TRBV7-3 and TRBJ2-1, the complete variable domain is GAGVSQTPSNKVTEKGKYVELRCDPISGHTALYWYRQSLGQGPEFLIYFQGTGAADDSGLPNDRFFAVRPEGSVSTLKIQRTERGDSAVYLCASSLTGRDYLSYNEQFFGPGTRLTVL.

This sequence joins TRBV4-2 and TRBJ1-2, with 7 nucleotides matching TRBD1. V was pared by 0 bases and J by 4 bases, with 14 bases of the junction left unmatched. The CDR3 consists of 18 residues. The germline V gene encodes CDR1 LGHNA and CDR2 YNFKEQ. The CDR3 region is CASSQDGGSQGLAYGYTF. The CDR3 DNA reads as TGTGCCAGCAGCCAAGATGGGGGCTCACAGGGGTTGGCCTATGGCTACACCTTC.

The V and J genes are TRBV7-7 and TRBJ2-7; the match to TRBD1 covers 9 bases. Per the germline V gene, CDR1 is SSHAT and CDR2 is FNYEAQ (reference sequence). With V trimmed by 5 bases and J by 5 bases, 4 bases remained unmatched. The CDR3 has 13 amino acids. CDR3 in DNA: TGTGCCAGCAGCCCCAACAGGGGGCACGAGCAGTACTTC. It yields the protein CASSPNRGHEQYF.

The genes are TRBV19 and TRBJ1-4, with TRBD1 matching over 8 bases. This CDR3 has 14 residues. V shed 5 bases and J 7 bases; nucleotides not matched to a gene: 6. CDR1 LNHDA and CDR2 SQIVND come from the germline V gene (reference sequence). DNA of the CDR3: TGTGCCAGTAGTCTCACAGGGGGAGGTGAAAAACTGTTTTTT. Residues: CASSLTGGGEKLFF.

A single count supports this clone. The chain has TRBV6-5 and TRBJ2-1, with TRBD2 matching over 7 bases. V lost 3 bases, J lost 9 bases, and 11 bases stayed unmatched. This CDR3 contains 15 residues. Germline V lookup: CDR1 MNHEY, CDR2 SVGAGI. CDR3 protein: CASSYPGLNMGEQFF. The CDR3 nucleotides are TGTGCCAGCAGTTATCCGGGACTAAATATGGGTGAGCAGTTCTTC.

Only one count was recorded for this clone. This sequence joins TRBV27 and TRBJ2-5; 9 bases align to TRBD1. CDR3 length: 14 residues. V trimming: 4 bases; J trimming: 5 bases; junction bases outside the gene matches: 5. Looked up from germline, CDR1 is MNHEY and CDR2 is SMNVEV (reference sequence). Here the CDR3 DNA reads TGTGCCAGCAGTTCACAGGGGGCGGGTGAGACCCAGTACTTC. Translation: CASSSQGAGETQYF.

The chain employs TRBV5-1 and TRBJ1-1; D gene unclear. V was clipped by 1 base and J by 6 bases, with 10 bases between them. This CDR3 contains 13 residues. CDR1 is SGHRS and CDR2 is YFSETQ in the germline V gene. The CDR3 reads CASSLRLTAEAFF. The CDR3 DNA follows: TGCGCCAGCAGCTTGAGGCTCACAGCTGAAGCTTTCTTT.

The chain carries TRBV7-6 and TRBJ2-1; D is possibly TRBD1 (7 bases). Trimming stripped 3 bases from V and 8 bases from J, with 17 bases between. The CDR3 has 15 amino acids. Germline V gene lookup returns CDR1 SGHVS and CDR2 FNYEAQ. In DNA form, the CDR3 reads TGTGCCAGCAGCTTCCTAGCGCCCAGGGGGGATGAGCAGTTCTTC. It encodes CASSFLAPRGDEQFF.

This chain joins TRBV7-2 and TRBJ2-5; D might be TRBD2 (6 bases). CDR3 size: 15 residues. Germline V gene data show CDR1 as SGHTA and CDR2 as FQGNSA. V was cut by 5 bases and J by 1 base, with 14 bases left in between. The CDR3 protein is CASSPKRASQETQYF. The CDR3 DNA is TGTGCCAGCAGCCCTAAGCGGGCCAGCCAAGAGACCCAGTACTTC.

The genes are TRBV5-1 and TRBJ2-1; D might be TRBD2 (5 bases). This CDR3 is built from 16 residues. The germline V gene encodes CDR1 SGHRS and CDR2 YFSETQ. Between the trimmed V and J ends, which lost 3 bases and 0 bases, there was a span of 13 bases. CDR3 sequence reads: CASSSDYPSSYNEQFF. DNA of the CDR3: TGCGCCAGCAGCTCTGACTACCCGAGCTCCTACAATGAGCAGTTCTTC.

Comments on this clone: In the same sample, other DNA sequences code for this CDR3. The V and J genes are TRBV6-5 and TRBJ1-2; D is unclear. The germline gives CDR1 MNHEY, CDR2 SVGAGI. V dropped 2 bases and J dropped 2 bases, with 6 bases sitting between them. The CDR3 runs to 13 residues. This chain's CDR3 is CASSYGLNYGYTF. CDR3 coding DNA: TGTGCCAGCAGTTACGGTCTAAACTATGGCTACACCTTC.

This clone was seen a single time. The rearrangement joins TRBV4-3 to TRBJ2-7, with 8 bases fitting TRBD1. Germline lookup yields CDR1 LGHNA and CDR2 YSLEER. The CDR3 runs 15 residues. The ends lost 4 bases at V and 7 bases at J; junction bases unmatched: 12. CDR3 nucleotide sequence: TGCGCCAGCAGCCTAAGCTACAGGGGGTCAGGGGAGCAGTACTTC. The encoded protein is CASSLSYRGSGEQYF.

The rearrangement uses TRBV11-2 and TRBJ2-1; 7 nucleotides match TRBD2. The V segment lost 3 bases and the J segment 0 bases; nucleotides outside the gene matches: 8. Per the germline V gene, CDR1 is SGHAT and CDR2 is FQNNGV. CDR3 size: 17 residues. CDR3: CASSFQASGISYNEQFF. CDR3 coding DNA: TGTGCCAGCAGCTTTCAAGCTAGCGGAATCTCCTACAATGAGCAGTTCTTC.

The chain joins TRBV5-1 to TRBJ2-3; tentatively, D is TRBD1 (5 bases). The CDR3 runs to 13 residues. The V end lost 0 bases, the J end lost 9 bases, and 11 bases lay between the germline ends. Germline V lookup: CDR1 SGHRS, CDR2 YFSETQ. CDR3 nucleotides: TGCGCCAGCAGCTTGGGACAGACCGGCACGCAGTATTTT. Protein: CASSLGQTGTQYF.

This clone has a single count. This chain links TRBV19 with TRBJ2-7, with 10 bases matching TRBD1. Trimming took 3 bases from V and 3 from J; bases not matched to a gene: 8. The CDR3 loop spans 16 amino acids. The germline CDR1 and CDR2 sequences are LNHDA and SQIVND (reference sequence). CDR3 DNA sequence: TGTGCCAGTAGTATTCTTCCGGGGACAGGGGACTACGAGCAGTACTTC. Amino acids: CASSILPGTGDYEQYF.

The chain employs TRBV6-5 and TRBJ1-4; D is undetermined. The CDR3 runs 15 residues. Germline CDR1 is MNHEY and CDR2 is SVGAGI. Deletions cut 7 bases from V and 0 bases from J, with 12 bases between. The CDR3 region is CASMGSLATNEKLFF. The DNA of the CDR3 is TGTGCCAGCATGGGCAGCCTCGCAACTAATGAAAAACTGTTTTTT.

The rearrangement links TRBV19 to TRBJ2-3, with 8 bases lining up with TRBD1. CDR3 length: 14 amino acids. The germline V gene has CDR1 LNHDA and CDR2 SQIVND (reference sequence). V dropped 5 bases and J dropped 6; count of bases not matched to a gene: 7. The CDR3 is CASSSTGVGDTQYF. CDR3 coding DNA: TGTGCCAGTAGTTCGACAGGGGTTGGGGATACGCAGTATTTT.

V and J are TRBV7-2 and TRBJ1-6; the match to TRBD1 covers 7 bases. After removal of 3 bases from V and 0 bases from J, the junction contained 11 bases not matched to a gene. The germline V gene has CDR1 SGHTA and CDR2 FQGNSA. CDR3 length equals 19 residues. The CDR3 reads CASSLDRQHLSSYNSPLHF. CDR3 nucleotides: TGTGCCAGCAGCTTGGACAGGCAACATCTCAGCTCCTATAATTCACCCCTCCACTTT.

V and J are TRBV13 and TRBJ2-7; tentative D call: TRBD2 (5 bases). With 4 bases removed from V and 3 bases from J, the gap between germline ends came to 13 bases. This CDR3 has 14 amino acids. Germline CDR1 and CDR2: PRHDT and FYEKMQ (reference sequence). The CDR3 DNA reads as TGTGCCAGCAGCTCCTTGGACTTAGGCTACGAGCAGTACTTC. Translating it yields CASSSLDLGYEQYF.

The chain recombines TRBV2 with TRBJ2-3; 12 nucleotides line up with TRBD2. The V and J ends lost 4 bases and 1 base, in that order; junction bases with no gene match: 3. This CDR3 region has 16 residues. From germline, CDR1 is SNHLY and CDR2 FYNNEI. The DNA for the CDR3 is TGTGCCAGCAGTGTTCTAGCGGGAGGGCGCACAGATACGCAGTATTTT. The encoded protein is CASSVLAGGRTDTQYF.